These 30 T cell receptor beta chains share one sample of origin, sequenced in a study of cytomegalovirus exposure and HLA in healthy donors. 60 Vbeta and 13 Jbeta primers were used in PCR. Repertoires were generated with immunoSEQ multiplex PCR, while TCRdb's copy carries only in-frame clones and drops some. The table lists roughly 110,000 clones, 65% to 75% of them singletons, with about 4.9% in the top ten. The sample consisted of PBMCs. Source of these receptors: a man younger than 45 in good health and CMV-seropositive.

The chain couples TRBV6-6 to TRBJ2-1, with a possible D match to TRBD2 (6 bases). V lost 6 bases and J lost 7, with 10 bases in between. In germline, CDR1 is MNHNY, CDR2 SVGAGI (reference sequence). There are 12 residues in the CDR3. The CDR3 region is CASRSGGNEQFF. DNA for the CDR3: TGTGCCAGCAGATCCGGGGGAAATGAGCAGTTCTTC.

This clone was counted only a few times. The chain is built from TRBV4-2 and TRBJ1-2, with 11 nucleotides matching TRBD1. Germline trimming cut 4 bases from V and 6 bases from J; bases unmatched to any gene: 4. Germline V lookup: CDR1 LGHNA, CDR2 YNFKEQ. CDR3 length equals 14 residues. CDR3 protein: CASSRTGGENGYTF. The CDR3 DNA reads as TGTGCCAGCAGCCGGACAGGGGGCGAGAATGGCTACACCTTC.

The chain couples TRBV28 to TRBJ2-6, with TRBD1 as a possible D gene (5 bases). Germline values: CDR1 MDHEN, CDR2 SYDVKM. This CDR3 is built from 15 residues. Trimming pared 2 bases from V and 2 bases from J, leaving 7 bases between. Written as DNA, the CDR3 is TGTGCCAGCAGTTTACCAGGGACTGGGGCCAACGTCCTGACTTTC. Amino acid sequence: CASSLPGTGANVLTF.

This clone was counted only a few times. V gene TRBV4-1 combines with J gene TRBJ2-7, with D tentatively TRBD1 (6 bases). CDR1 MGHRA and CDR2 YSYEKL come from the germline V gene. V lost 6 bases to trimming and J lost 2 bases, with 14 bases between them. The CDR3 loop spans 14 amino acids. The CDR3 region is CASRDGRGTYEQYF. DNA for the CDR3: TGCGCCAGCAGGGACGGCAGGGGAACCTACGAGCAGTACTTC.

This clone turned up a few times. V and J are TRBV19 and TRBJ1-1; 7 bases are a match to TRBD1. J was trimmed by 5 bases and V by 10 bases; bases with no gene match: 7. Germline V gives CDR1 LNHDA, CDR2 SQIVND (reference sequence). There are 12 residues in the CDR3. This CDR3 is CATRDSVTEAFF. In DNA form, the CDR3 reads TGTGCCACCAGGGACAGTGTGACTGAAGCTTTCTTT.

This clone came up once. The rearrangement links TRBV9 to TRBJ2-3; TRBD1 matches at 7 bases. The ends lost 4 bases at V and 1 base at J; junction bases unmatched: 9. The CDR3 is made up of 16 amino acids. Germline CDR1 is SGDLS and CDR2 is YYNGEE. CDR3 sequence: CASSREGAEGTDTQYF. CDR3 sequence (DNA): TGTGCCAGCAGCCGAGAGGGGGCGGAGGGCACAGATACGCAGTATTTT.

The chain has TRBV7-6 and TRBJ2-5; TRBD2 matches at 10 bases. Trimming cost V 2 bases and J 4 bases; bases outside gene matches: 4. Germline CDR1 and CDR2: SGHVS and FNYEAQ. This CDR3 region has 15 residues. The DNA for the CDR3 is TGTGCCAGCAGCTTAACGGCTAGCGGGGGAGAGACCCAGTACTTC. Encoded protein: CASSLTASGGETQYF.

The chain recombines TRBV12-2 with TRBJ2-7; TRBD1, the table's D call, was not compared with the DNA. TRBV12-2 is a pseudogene locus. This CDR3 is built from 13 residues. The CDR3 sequence: CASRLSQVYEQYF. The DNA for the CDR3 is TGTGCAAGTCGCTTATCCCAGGTCTACGAGCAGTACTTC.

V usage is TRBV5-4 and J usage is TRBJ1-3; D may be TRBD1 (5 bases). V shed 4 bases and J shed 0 bases, with 11 bases lying between them. This CDR3 spans 15 amino acids. Germline-derived CDR1 and CDR2 are SGHNT and YYREEE (reference sequence). The CDR3 is CASSQWGGSGNTIYF. DNA for the CDR3: TGTGCCAGCAGCCAGTGGGGCGGCTCTGGAAACACCATATATTTT. Variable domain in full (rest from reference TRBV5-4 and TRBJ1-3): ETGVTQSPTHLIKTRGQQVTLRCSSQSGHNTVSWYQQALGQGPQFIFQYYREEENGRGNFPPRFSGLQFPNYSSELNVNALELDDSALYLCASSQWGGSGNTIYFGEGSWLTVV.

This clone was recorded once. The CDR3 end shows no conserved phenylalanine or tryptophan, and so a read error is likely. The chain is built from TRBV25-1 and TRBJ1-2; tentatively, D is TRBD1 (6 bases). The CDR3 has 15 residues. Trimming cost V 4 bases and J 4 bases, with 16 bases left between them. In germline, CDR1 is MGHDK, CDR2 SYGVNS. CDR3 bases: TGTGCCAGCAGTGGGCCGAGGGGGACGCCCTATGGCTACACCTTA. This translates into CASSGPRGTPYGYTL.

The V gene is TRBV5-1, the J gene TRBJ2-3; 11 bases match TRBD2. The germline V gene has CDR1 SGHRS and CDR2 YFSETQ. V dropped 4 bases and J dropped 1; count of bases not matched to a gene: 5. The CDR3 runs to 16 residues. CDR3 protein: CASSLATSGGTDTQYF. For the CDR3, the DNA is TGCGCCAGCAGCCTGGCGACTAGCGGGGGCACAGATACGCAGTATTTT.

V is TRBV6-5 and J is TRBJ2-7, with D uncertain. The CDR3 has 11 amino acids. The ends were cut back, 5 bases at V and 3 bases at J, with 5 bases in the middle. Germline V gene lookup returns CDR1 MNHEY and CDR2 SVGAGI. CDR3 residues: CASSQDYEQYF. In DNA form, the CDR3 reads TGTGCCAGCAGTCAGGACTACGAGCAGTACTTC.

The J gene is TRBJ2-1, the V gene TRBV7-9; 7 positions agree with TRBD1. Unmatched junction bases numbered 7, after V lost 2 bases and J lost 0 bases. This CDR3 is built from 17 residues. CDR1 and CDR2 (germline): SEHNR, FQNEAQ (reference sequence). Here the CDR3 reads CASSLTPDRPSYNEQFF. The CDR3 coding sequence is TGTGCCAGCAGCTTAACCCCGGACAGGCCCTCCTACAATGAGCAGTTCTTC.

V usage is TRBV5-4 and J usage is TRBJ1-1, with 8 positions matching TRBD1. The CDR3 spans 14 residues. Germline trimming cut 6 bases from V and 4 bases from J; bases unmatched to any gene: 8. Germline loops: CDR1 SGHNT, CDR2 YYREEE (reference sequence). The CDR3 sequence: CASTLGQGRTEAFF. CDR3 DNA sequence: TGTGCCAGCACCCTCGGACAGGGACGCACTGAAGCTTTCTTT.

As regards this clone: At one end the junction does not follow the germline gene, possibly because of a read error. The gene calls are TRBV7-9 and TRBJ2-7, with D perhaps matching TRBD2 (6 bases). Germline V gene sequence: CDR1 SEHNR, CDR2 FQNEAQ (reference sequence). The CDR3 consists of 16 residues. CDR3 DNA sequence: TGTTCCAGCAGCTTATATGGGACTCAAAGCTCCTACGAGCAGTACTTC. It translates to CSSSLYGTQSSYEQYF.

The genes are TRBV6-5 and TRBJ2-7; D gene uncertain. The germline V and J ends were trimmed by 6 bases and 6 bases, with 6 bases remaining between them. CDR1 and CDR2 from the germline V gene are MNHEY and SVGAGI. CDR3 length equals 10 residues. The CDR3 protein is CASSPFEQYF. DNA of the CDR3: TGTGCCAGCAGCCCCTTCGAGCAGTACTTC.

This clone appeared a single time. Compared with germline, one end of the junction differs, possibly owing to a read error. This chain's CDR3 is CASSLRSDRDYGYPF. The CDR3 nucleotides read TGTGCCAGCAGCCTTAGGTCGGACAGGGACTATGGCTACCCCTTC. This chain joins TRBV7-2 and TRBJ1-2; 8 bases fit TRBD1. Germline CDR1 SGHTA, CDR2 FQGNSA. The CDR3 covers 15 residues. The entire variable domain, with the rest obtained from reference TRBV7-2 and TRBJ1-2, is as follows: GAGVSQSPSNKVTEKGKDVELRCDPISGHTALYWYRQSLGQGLEFLIYFQGNSAPDKSGLPSDRFSAERTGGSVSTLTIQRTQQEDSAVYLCASSLRSDRDYGYPFGSGTRLTVV.

The CDR3 spells CASSFTGSPDTQYF. The CDR3 bases are TGTGCCAGCAGCTTTACAGGGTCTCCAGATACGCAGTATTTT. This chain connects TRBV7-9 to TRBJ2-3; a weak D match, TRBD1 (6 bases). CDR3 length: 14 residues. V shed 3 bases and J shed 4 bases, with 11 bases lying between them. Germline CDR1 is SEHNR and CDR2 is FQNEAQ (reference sequence).

The rearrangement joins TRBV2 to TRBJ2-3; D perhaps matches TRBD1 (6 bases). The CDR3 is 13 amino acids. Deletions cut 3 bases from V and 5 bases from J, with 9 bases between. Germline V gene lookup returns CDR1 SNHLY and CDR2 FYNNEI. Here the CDR3 reads CASSEGRGDTQYF. The CDR3 nucleotides are TGTGCCAGCAGTGAGGGCAGGGGAGATACGCAGTATTTT.

V usage is TRBV9 and J usage is TRBJ1-3; TRBD1 agrees at 7 bases. The CDR3 contains 14 residues. Germline CDR1 SGDLS, CDR2 YYNGEE. V lost 0 bases and J lost 6; bases outside the gene matches: 3. CDR3 sequence: CASSVATGENTIYF. CDR3 DNA sequence: TGTGCCAGCAGCGTAGCTACAGGGGAAAACACCATATATTTT.

The genes are TRBV7-9 and TRBJ2-3, with 9 positions matching TRBD1. CDR1 is SEHNR and CDR2 is FQNEAQ in the germline V gene (reference sequence). The CDR3 extends over 13 amino acids. The V segment lost 6 bases and the J segment 4 bases; nucleotides outside the gene matches: 2. For the CDR3, the DNA is TGTGCCAGCAGTAGACAGGGGGCAGATACGCAGTATTTT. Amino acid sequence: CASSRQGADTQYF.

About this clone: In the same sample, other DNA sequences code for this CDR3. This sequence joins TRBV9 and TRBJ2-3; 9 positions agree with TRBD2. Germline trimming cut 0 bases from V and 2 bases from J; bases unmatched to any gene: 4. The V gene's germline CDR1 is SGDLS and CDR2 YYNGEE. The CDR3 totals 16 residues. The CDR3 loop reads CASSVAAGGPTDTQYF. In nucleotides, the CDR3 is TGTGCCAGCAGCGTAGCAGCGGGGGGCCCCACAGATACGCAGTATTTT.

J is TRBJ2-7 and V is TRBV30; D perhaps matches TRBD1 (5 bases). Trimming stripped 2 bases from V and 4 bases from J, with 9 bases between. Germline loops: CDR1 GTSNPN, CDR2 SVGIG (reference sequence). CDR3 length: 12 amino acids. The CDR3 protein is CAWSPGWYEQYF. In nucleotides, the CDR3 is TGTGCCTGGAGTCCAGGGTGGTACGAGCAGTACTTC. Full variable domain (remainder filled in from reference TRBV30 and TRBJ2-7): SQTIHQWPATLVQPVGSPLSLECTVEGTSNPNLYWYRQAAGRGLQLLFYSVGIGQISSEVPQNLSASRPQDRQFILSSKKLLLSDSGFYLCAWSPGWYEQYFGPGTRLTVT.

The CDR3 spells CASSPNAGGVGETQYF. The CDR3 bases are TGCGCCAGCAGCCCTAACGCAGGGGGAGTGGGGGAGACCCAGTACTTC. The chain carries TRBV4-3 and TRBJ2-5; 7 nucleotides match TRBD1. Germline V gives CDR1 LGHNA, CDR2 YSLEER. The CDR3 consists of 16 residues. Trimming took 4 bases from V and 5 from J; bases not matched to a gene: 13.

The chain links TRBV5-4 to TRBJ1-2; 12 bases line up with TRBD1. CDR1 is SGHNT and CDR2 is YYREEE in the germline V gene (reference sequence). This CDR3 contains 19 residues. Germline trimming cut 0 bases from V and 6 bases from J; bases unmatched to any gene: 15. The CDR3 spells CASSLDNGAGTGGLDGYTF. DNA of the CDR3: TGTGCCAGCAGCTTGGATAATGGTGCCGGGACAGGGGGCTTAGATGGCTACACCTTC.

The chain links TRBV15 to TRBJ2-7; 7 bases are a match to TRBD1. The ends lost 0 bases at V and 5 bases at J; junction bases unmatched: 7. Germline V gene data show CDR1 as LNHNV and CDR2 as YYDKDF (reference sequence). The CDR3 runs to 15 residues. In DNA, the CDR3 is TGTGCCACCAGCAGAGAACCACAGGGGAGCAACGAGCAGTACTTC. Translating gives CATSREPQGSNEQYF.

J is TRBJ2-2 and V is TRBV18; 8 positions match TRBD1. Germline CDR1 and CDR2: KGHSH and LQKENI. With 1 base clipped from V and 6 bases from J, the junction kept 4 bases outside the gene matches. This CDR3 has 15 amino acids. The CDR3 loop is CASSPQSQGAGELFF. The CDR3, as DNA: TGTGCCAGCTCACCACAGTCACAGGGGGCCGGGGAGCTGTTTTTT.

The V gene is TRBV27, the J gene TRBJ2-3; TRBD1 matches 7 bases. V lost 5 bases to trimming and J lost 6 bases; unmatched junction nucleotides: 8. Germline CDR1 MNHEY, CDR2 SMNVEV (reference sequence). This CDR3 comprises 14 residues. CDR3: CASSLRTGRDTQYF. The CDR3 DNA reads as TGTGCCAGCAGTCTCCGGACAGGACGGGATACGCAGTATTTT.

This clone was detected only once. V and J are TRBV5-1 and TRBJ2-1; 11 positions match TRBD1. Per the germline V gene, CDR1 is SGHRS and CDR2 is YFSETQ. The CDR3 runs to 15 residues. Trimming took 0 bases from V and 8 from J; bases not matched to a gene: 4. The CDR3: CASSLDRTGGDEQFF. CDR3 sequence (DNA): TGCGCCAGCAGCTTGGATAGGACAGGGGGCGATGAGCAGTTCTTC.

V gene TRBV9 combines with J gene TRBJ1-2, with D uncertain. Germline V lookup: CDR1 SGDLS, CDR2 YYNGEE. The CDR3 runs 15 residues. V lost 0 bases to trimming and J lost 2 bases, with 11 bases between them. The CDR3 bases are TGTGCCAGCAGCGTAGACACCGAAACAAACTATGGCTACACCTTC. Protein product: CASSVDTETNYGYTF.